This T cell receptor beta chain emerged from a study of PD-1 blockade in classical Hodgkin lymphoma. For this clone: What it binds is not known.

Study conclusions and caveats: Nivolumab starters within 1 year of ASCT were excluded.

Every patient had relapsed following autologous stem cell transplantation, and cohorts differed in brentuximab vedotin exposure. Each best response was a complete response, a partial response or progressive disease. After removal of 5 bases from V and 8 bases from J, the junction contained 6 bases not matched to a gene. The CDR3 spans 14 residues. Germline values: CDR1 LGHNT, CDR2 FRNRAP. Here immunoSEQ multiplex PCR was the method, and the copy in TCRdb shows in-frame clones only, minus some. Of nearly 100,000 clones listed, approximately 83% are singletons. Here the sequenced sample was peripheral blood mononuclear cells (PBMCs), taken at baseline. This sequence joins TRBV12-5 and TRBJ2-1; the match to TRBD2 covers 10 bases. The origin of this receptor is a human donor with classical Hodgkin lymphoma. This CDR3 reads CASGPSGRGDEQFF. The CDR3 region has the DNA TGTGCTAGTGGTCCTAGCGGGAGAGGGGATGAGCAGTTCTTC. Complete variable domain (other parts from reference TRBV12-5 and TRBJ2-1): DARVTQTPRHKVTEMGQEVTMRCQPILGHNTVFWYRQTMMQGLELLAYFRNRAPLDDSGMPKDRFSAEMPDATLATLKIQPSEPRDSAVYFCASGPSGRGDEQFFGPGTRLTVL.